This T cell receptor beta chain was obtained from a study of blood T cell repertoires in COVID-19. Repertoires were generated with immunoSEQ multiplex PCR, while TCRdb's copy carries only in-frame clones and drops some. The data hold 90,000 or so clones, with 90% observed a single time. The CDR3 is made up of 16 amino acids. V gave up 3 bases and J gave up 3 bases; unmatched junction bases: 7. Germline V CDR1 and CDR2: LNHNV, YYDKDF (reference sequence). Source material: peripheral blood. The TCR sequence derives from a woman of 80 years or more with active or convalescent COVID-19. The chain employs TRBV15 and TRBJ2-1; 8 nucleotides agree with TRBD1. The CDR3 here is CATSRRTGTHYNEQFF. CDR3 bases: TGTGCCACCAGCAGGAGGACAGGGACCCACTACAATGAGCAGTTCTTC. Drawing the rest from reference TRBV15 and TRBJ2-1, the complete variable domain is DAMVIQNPRYQVTQFGKPVTLSCSQTLNHNVMYWYQQKSSQAPKLLFHYYDKDFNNEADTPDNFQSRRPNTSFCFLDIRSPGLGDTAMYLCATSRRTGTHYNEQFFGPGTRLTVL.